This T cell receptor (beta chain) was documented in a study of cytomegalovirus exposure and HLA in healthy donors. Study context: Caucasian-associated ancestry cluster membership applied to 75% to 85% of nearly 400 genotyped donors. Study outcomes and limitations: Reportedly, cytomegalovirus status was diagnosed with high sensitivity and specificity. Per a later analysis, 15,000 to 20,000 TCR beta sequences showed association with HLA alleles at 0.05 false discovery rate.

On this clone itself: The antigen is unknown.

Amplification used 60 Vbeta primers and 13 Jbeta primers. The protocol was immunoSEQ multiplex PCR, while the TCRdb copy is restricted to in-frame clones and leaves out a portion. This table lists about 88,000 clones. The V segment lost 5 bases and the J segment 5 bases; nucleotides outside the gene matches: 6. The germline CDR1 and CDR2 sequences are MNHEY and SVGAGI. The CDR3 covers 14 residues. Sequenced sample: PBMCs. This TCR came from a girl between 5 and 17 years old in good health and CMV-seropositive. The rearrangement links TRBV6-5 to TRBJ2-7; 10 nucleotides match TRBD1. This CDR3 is CASSPLTGGHEQYF. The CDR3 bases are TGTGCCAGCAGTCCATTGACAGGGGGCCACGAGCAGTACTTC.